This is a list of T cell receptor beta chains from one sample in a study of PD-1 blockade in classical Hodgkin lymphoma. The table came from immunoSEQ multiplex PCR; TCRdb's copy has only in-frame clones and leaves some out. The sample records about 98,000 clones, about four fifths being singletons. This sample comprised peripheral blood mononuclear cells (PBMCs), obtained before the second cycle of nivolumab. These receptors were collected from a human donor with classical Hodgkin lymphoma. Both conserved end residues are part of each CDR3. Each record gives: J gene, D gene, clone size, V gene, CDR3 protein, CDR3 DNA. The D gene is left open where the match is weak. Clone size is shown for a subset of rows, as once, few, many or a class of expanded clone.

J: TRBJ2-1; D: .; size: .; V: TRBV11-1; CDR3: CASSLWRGSSYNEQFF; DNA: TGTGCCAGCAGCTTGTGGCGGGGTTCCTCCTACAATGAGCAGTTCTTC
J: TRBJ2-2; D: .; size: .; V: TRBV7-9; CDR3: CASIWVPGELFF; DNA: TGTGCCAGCATCTGGGTCCCCGGGGAGCTGTTTTTT
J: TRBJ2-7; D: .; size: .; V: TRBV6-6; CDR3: CASSLFSTYEQYF; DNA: TGTGCCAGCAGTTTGTTCAGTACCTACGAGCAGTACTTC
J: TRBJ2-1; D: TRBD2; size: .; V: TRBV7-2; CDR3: CASSRGGAAYNEQFF; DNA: TGTGCCAGCAGCCGGGGGGGAGCGGCCTACAATGAGCAGTTCTTC
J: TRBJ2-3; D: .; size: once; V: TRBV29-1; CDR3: CSVGATGAVLDTQYF; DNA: TGCAGCGTTGGTGCCACGGGGGCGGTATTAGATACGCAGTATTTT
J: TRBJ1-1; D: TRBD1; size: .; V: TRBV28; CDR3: CASSLVPGQGAGGTEAFF; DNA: TGTGCCAGCAGTTTAGTCCCGGGACAGGGGGCCGGAGGGACTGAAGCTTTCTTT
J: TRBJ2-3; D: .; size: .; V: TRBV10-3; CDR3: CAITPGLTDTQYF; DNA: TGTGCCATCACCCCGGGGCTCACAGATACGCAGTATTTT
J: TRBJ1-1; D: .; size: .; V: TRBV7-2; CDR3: CASSLVGVYAEAFF; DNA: TGTGCCAGCAGCTTAGTAGGGGTGTACGCTGAAGCTTTCTTT
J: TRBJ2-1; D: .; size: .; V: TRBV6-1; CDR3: CASSVRGRLGEQFF; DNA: TGTGCCAGCAGTGTTAGGGGCCGCCTGGGTGAGCAGTTCTTC
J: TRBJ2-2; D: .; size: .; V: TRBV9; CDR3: CASSVGGHTGELFF; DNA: TGTGCCAGCAGCGTAGGGGGGCACACCGGGGAGCTGTTTTTT
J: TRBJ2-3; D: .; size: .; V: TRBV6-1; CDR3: CASTLEEGTDTQYF; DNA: TGTGCCAGCACCCTAGAGGAGGGTACAGATACGCAGTATTTT
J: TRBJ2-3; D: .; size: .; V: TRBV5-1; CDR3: CASSPGLGGSGSTDTQYF; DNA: TGCGCCAGCAGCCCTGGGCTAGGGGGTAGCGGGAGCACAGATACGCAGTATTTT
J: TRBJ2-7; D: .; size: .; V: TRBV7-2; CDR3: CASSFTGSYEQYF; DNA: TGTGCCAGCAGCTTTACCGGGAGCTACGAGCAGTACTTC
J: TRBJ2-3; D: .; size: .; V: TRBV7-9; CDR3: CASSNSPRDTQYF; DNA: TGTGCCAGCAGCAATAGTCCGAGAGATACGCAGTATTTT
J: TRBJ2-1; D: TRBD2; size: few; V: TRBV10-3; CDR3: CAISGGGRGNEQFF; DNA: TGTGCCATCAGTGGGGGCGGGAGGGGCAATGAGCAGTTCTTC
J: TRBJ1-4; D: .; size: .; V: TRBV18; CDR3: CASSPPGGGREKLFF; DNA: TGTGCCAGCTCACCACCGGGGGGAGGAAGAGAAAAACTGTTTTTT
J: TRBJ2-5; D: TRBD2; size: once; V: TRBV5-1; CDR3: CASSWGGRETQYF; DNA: TGCGCCAGCAGCTGGGGGGGTAGAGAGACCCAGTACTTC
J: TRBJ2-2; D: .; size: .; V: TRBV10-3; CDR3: CAISPTGGGGELFF; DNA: TGTGCCATCAGTCCCACAGGGGGGGGCGGGGAGCTGTTTTTT
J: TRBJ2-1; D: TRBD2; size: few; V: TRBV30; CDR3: CAWGLAGAIEQFF; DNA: TGTGCCTGGGGACTAGCGGGAGCCATTGAGCAGTTCTTC
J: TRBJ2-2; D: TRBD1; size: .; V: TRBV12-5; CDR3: CASGVGQGAATGELFF; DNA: TGTGCTAGTGGGGTGGGACAGGGGGCCGCCACCGGGGAGCTGTTTTTT
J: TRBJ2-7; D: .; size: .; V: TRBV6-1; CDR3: CASSWSPPYEQYF; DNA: TGTGCCAGCAGTTGGAGTCCCCCTTACGAGCAGTACTTC
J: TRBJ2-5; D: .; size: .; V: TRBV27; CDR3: CASSLGPIETQYF; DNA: TGTGCCAGCAGTTTGGGGCCGATAGAGACCCAGTACTTC
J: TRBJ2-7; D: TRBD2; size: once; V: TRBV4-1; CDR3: CASREGLSSYEQYF; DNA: TGCGCCTCCAGGGAGGGCCTTAGCTCCTACGAGCAGTACTTC
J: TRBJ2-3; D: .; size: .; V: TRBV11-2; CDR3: CASSLGDTQYF; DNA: TGTGCCAGCAGCTTAGGGGATACGCAGTATTTT
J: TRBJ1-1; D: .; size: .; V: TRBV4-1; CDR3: CASSQVKPEGTEAFF; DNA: TGCGCCAGCAGCCAAGTAAAACCCGAGGGCACTGAAGCTTTCTTT
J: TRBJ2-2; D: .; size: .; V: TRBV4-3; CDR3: CASSQTPGGLVPGELFF; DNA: TGCGCCAGCAGCCAAACTCCAGGGGGGTTGGTGCCCGGGGAGCTGTTTTTT
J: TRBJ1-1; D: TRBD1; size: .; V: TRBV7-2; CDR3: CASSLPPTGAGAEAFF; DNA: TGTGCCAGCAGCTTACCGCCTACAGGGGCTGGCGCTGAAGCTTTCTTT
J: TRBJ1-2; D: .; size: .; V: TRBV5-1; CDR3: CASSLNREDSGYTF; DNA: TGCGCCAGCAGCTTAAACAGGGAGGATAGTGGCTACACCTTC
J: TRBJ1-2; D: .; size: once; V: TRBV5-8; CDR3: CASSSTPRTYGYTF; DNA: TGTGCCAGCAGCTCTACGCCTCGCACCTATGGCTACACCTTC
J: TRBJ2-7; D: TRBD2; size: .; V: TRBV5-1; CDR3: CASSGREGPTYEQYF; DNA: TGCGCCAGCTCTGGCAGGGAGGGACCCACCTACGAGCAGTACTTC
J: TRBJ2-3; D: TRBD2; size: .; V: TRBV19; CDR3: CASSVTSGTSTDTQYF; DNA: TGTGCCAGTAGTGTCACTAGCGGCACTAGCACAGATACGCAGTATTTT
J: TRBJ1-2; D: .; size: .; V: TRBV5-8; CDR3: CASSPWGSNYGYTF; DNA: TGTGCCAGCAGCCCCTGGGGCTCTAACTATGGCTACACCTTC
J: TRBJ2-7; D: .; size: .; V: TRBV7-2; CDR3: CASTVAGSYEQYF; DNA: TGTGCCAGCACGGTTGCTGGCTCCTACGAGCAGTACTTC
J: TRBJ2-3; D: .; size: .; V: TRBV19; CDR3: CASSAALGATDTQYF; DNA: TGTGCCAGTAGTGCCGCGCTCGGGGCCACAGATACGCAGTATTTT
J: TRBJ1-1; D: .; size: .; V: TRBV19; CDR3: CASSLLGPSNTEAFF; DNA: TGTGCCAGTAGTCTTCTAGGGCCATCGAACACTGAAGCTTTCTTT
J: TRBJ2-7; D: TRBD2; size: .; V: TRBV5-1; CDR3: CASSFTLAGDTYEQYF; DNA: TGCGCCAGCAGCTTTACTCTAGCGGGAGACACCTACGAGCAGTACTTC
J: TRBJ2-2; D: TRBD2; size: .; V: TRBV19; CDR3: CASSRSGSHTGELFF; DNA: TGTGCCAGTAGCCGTAGCGGGAGCCACACCGGGGAGCTGTTTTTT
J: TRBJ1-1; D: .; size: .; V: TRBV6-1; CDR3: CASSEPGQTKAFF; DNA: TGTGCCAGCAGTGAGCCGGGGCAAACGAAAGCTTTCTTT
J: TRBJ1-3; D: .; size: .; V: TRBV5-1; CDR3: CASSLAGHLGNTIYF; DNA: TGCGCCAGCAGCTTGGCCGGACACCTTGGAAACACCATATATTTT
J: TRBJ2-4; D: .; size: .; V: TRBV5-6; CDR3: CASSPWAGRLAKNIQYF; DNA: TGTGCCAGCAGCCCCTGGGCCGGCCGTCTAGCCAAAAACATTCAGTACTTC
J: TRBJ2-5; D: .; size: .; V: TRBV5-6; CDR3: CASSLVGSGETQYF; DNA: TGTGCCAGCAGCTTGGTTGGCAGCGGGGAGACCCAGTACTTC
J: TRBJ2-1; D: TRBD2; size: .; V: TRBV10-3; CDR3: CAISERTSGRTEQFF; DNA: TGTGCCATCAGTGAGAGGACTAGCGGGAGGACTGAGCAGTTCTTC